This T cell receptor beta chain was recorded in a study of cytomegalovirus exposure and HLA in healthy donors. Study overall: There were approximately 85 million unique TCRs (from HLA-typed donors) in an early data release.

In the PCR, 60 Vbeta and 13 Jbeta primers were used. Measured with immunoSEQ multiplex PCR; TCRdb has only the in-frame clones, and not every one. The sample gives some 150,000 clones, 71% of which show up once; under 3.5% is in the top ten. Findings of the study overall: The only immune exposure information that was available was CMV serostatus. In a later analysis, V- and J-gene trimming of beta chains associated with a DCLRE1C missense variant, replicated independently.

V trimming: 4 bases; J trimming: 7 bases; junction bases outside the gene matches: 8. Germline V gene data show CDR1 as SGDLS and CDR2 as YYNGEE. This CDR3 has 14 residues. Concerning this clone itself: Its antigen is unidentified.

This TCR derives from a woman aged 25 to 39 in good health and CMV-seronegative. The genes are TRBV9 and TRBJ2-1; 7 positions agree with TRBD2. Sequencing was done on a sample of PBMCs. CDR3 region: CASSSRLAWNEQFF. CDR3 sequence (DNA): TGTGCCAGCAGCTCCCGACTAGCTTGGAATGAGCAGTTCTTC.